This record covers a single T cell receptor beta chain. Antigen unknown. This entry belongs to a study of T cells in localized non-small cell lung cancer. Study conclusions and caveats: The tumor had only one region sequenced, so heterogeneity remains possible.

The assay was immunoSEQ multiplex PCR, and TCRdb's table has in-frame clones only and misses some. The repertoire holds more than 15,000 clones, with approximately 90% as singletons. Germline V gives CDR1 SGHVS, CDR2 FQNEAQ. The CDR3 totals 16 residues. J was trimmed by 3 bases and V by 0 bases; bases with no gene match: 5. V usage is TRBV7-8 and J usage is TRBJ2-3; the match to TRBD2 covers 8 bases. The source was peripheral blood, collected before any cancer treatment. This clonotype was obtained from a woman aged 40 to 75 with stage I lung adenocarcinoma. The CDR3 reads CASSLAVAGRTDTQYF. For the CDR3, the DNA is TGTGCCAGCAGCTTAGCGGTAGCGGGGAGAACAGATACGCAGTATTTT.